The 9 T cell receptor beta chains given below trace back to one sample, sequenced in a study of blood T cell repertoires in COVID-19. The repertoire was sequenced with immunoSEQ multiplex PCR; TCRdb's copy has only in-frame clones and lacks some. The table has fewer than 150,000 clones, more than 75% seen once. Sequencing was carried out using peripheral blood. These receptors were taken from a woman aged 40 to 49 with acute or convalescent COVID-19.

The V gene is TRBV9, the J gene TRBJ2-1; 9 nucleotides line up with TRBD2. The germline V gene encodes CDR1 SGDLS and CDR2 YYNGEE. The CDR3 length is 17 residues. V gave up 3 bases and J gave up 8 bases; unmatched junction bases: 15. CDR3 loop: CASSAPKGLATIDEQFF. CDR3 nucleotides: TGTGCCAGCAGCGCCCCCAAGGGACTAGCCACCATTGATGAGCAGTTCTTC.

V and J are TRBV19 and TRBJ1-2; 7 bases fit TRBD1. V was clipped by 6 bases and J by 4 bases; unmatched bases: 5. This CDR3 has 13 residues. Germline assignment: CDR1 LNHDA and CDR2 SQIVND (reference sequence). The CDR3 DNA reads TGTGCCAGTAGGTCGACAGGGATCTATGGCTACACCTTC. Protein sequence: CASRSTGIYGYTF.

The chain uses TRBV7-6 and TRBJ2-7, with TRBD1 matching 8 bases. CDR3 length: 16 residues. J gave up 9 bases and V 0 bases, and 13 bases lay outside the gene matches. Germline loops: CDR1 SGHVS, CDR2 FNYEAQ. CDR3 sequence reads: CASSLALGQGGGGQYF. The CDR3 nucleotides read TGTGCCAGCAGCTTAGCCTTAGGACAGGGAGGTGGAGGGCAGTACTTC.

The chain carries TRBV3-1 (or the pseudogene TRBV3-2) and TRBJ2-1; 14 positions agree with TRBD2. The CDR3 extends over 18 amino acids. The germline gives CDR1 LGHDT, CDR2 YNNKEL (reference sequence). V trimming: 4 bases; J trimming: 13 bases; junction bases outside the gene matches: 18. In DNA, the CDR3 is TGTGCCAGCAGCCCATCACATCGGGGACTAGCGGGAGAAGAGGGACAGTTCTTC. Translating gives CASSPSHRGLAGEEGQFF.

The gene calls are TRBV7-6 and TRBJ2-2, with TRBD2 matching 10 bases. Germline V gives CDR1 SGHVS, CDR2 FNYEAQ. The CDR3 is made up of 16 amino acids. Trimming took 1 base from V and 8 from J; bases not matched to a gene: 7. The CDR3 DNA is TGTGCCAGCAGCTTAGGACTAGCGGGCGGAGGAGGGGAGCTGTTTTTT. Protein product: CASSLGLAGGGGELFF.

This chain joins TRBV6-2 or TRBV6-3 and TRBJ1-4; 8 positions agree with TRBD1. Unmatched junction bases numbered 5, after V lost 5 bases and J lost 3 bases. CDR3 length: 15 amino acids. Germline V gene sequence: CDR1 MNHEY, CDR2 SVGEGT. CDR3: CASSPRGHANEKLFF. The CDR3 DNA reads TGTGCCAGCAGTCCCAGGGGGCACGCTAATGAAAAACTGTTTTTT.

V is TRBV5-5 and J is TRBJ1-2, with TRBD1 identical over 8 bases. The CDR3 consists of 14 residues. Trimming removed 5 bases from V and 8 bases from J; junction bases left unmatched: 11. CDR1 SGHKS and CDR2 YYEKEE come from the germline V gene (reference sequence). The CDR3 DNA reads TGTGCCAGCAGTTTCCGGACAGGGCCCTTAGGCTACACCTTC. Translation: CASSFRTGPLGYTF.

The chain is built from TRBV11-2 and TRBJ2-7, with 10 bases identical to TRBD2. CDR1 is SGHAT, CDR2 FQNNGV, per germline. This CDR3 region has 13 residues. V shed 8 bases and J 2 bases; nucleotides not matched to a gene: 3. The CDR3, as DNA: TGTGCCAGCGCTAGCGGGAGCGCCTACGAGCAGTACTTC. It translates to CASASGSAYEQYF.

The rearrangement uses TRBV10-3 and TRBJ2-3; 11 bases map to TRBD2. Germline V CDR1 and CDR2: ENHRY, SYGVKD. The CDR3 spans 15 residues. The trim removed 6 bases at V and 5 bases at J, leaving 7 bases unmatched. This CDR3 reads CAISPTSGVGDTQYF. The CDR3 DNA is TGTGCCATCAGCCCGACTAGCGGGGTGGGAGATACGCAGTATTTT.